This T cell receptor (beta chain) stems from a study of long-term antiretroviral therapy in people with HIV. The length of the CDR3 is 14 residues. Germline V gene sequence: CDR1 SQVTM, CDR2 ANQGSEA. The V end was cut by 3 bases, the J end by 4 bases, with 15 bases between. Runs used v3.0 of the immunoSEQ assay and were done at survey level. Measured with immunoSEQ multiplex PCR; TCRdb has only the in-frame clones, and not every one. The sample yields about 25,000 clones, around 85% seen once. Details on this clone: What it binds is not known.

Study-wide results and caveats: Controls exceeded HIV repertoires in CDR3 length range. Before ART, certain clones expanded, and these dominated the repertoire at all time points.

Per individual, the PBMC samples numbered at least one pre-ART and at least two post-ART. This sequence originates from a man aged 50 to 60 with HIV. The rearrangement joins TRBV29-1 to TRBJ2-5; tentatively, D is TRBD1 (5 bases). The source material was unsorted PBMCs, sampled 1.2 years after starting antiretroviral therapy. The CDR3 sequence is CSVELGRERETQYF. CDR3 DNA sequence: TGCAGCGTTGAGCTGGGCAGGGAAAGAGAGACCCAGTACTTC.